The source of this T cell receptor beta chain is a study of cytomegalovirus exposure and HLA in healthy donors. Study-wide points: A later analysis linked a missense variant in DCLRE1C to the trimming of TCR beta V and J genes. Within an earlier analysis, most TCR beta V segments proved productive either about 90% or about 30% of the time.

Both 60 Vbeta primers and 13 Jbeta primers went into the PCR. Only in-frame clones appear in the TCRdb table, and some are missing; sequencing was by immunoSEQ multiplex PCR. The data hold about 130,000 clones, with about 71% observed a single time. J gave up 1 base and V 6 bases, and 7 bases lay outside the gene matches. This CDR3 is 15 amino acids long. Germline V gene data show CDR1 as WNHNN and CDR2 as SYGVQD (reference sequence). The sample holds many counts of this clone. As yet, its antigen is unknown. This TCR was sampled from a woman aged 45-65 years in good health and CMV-seronegative. The rearrangement links TRBV10-1 to TRBJ2-7, with 9 bases identical to TRBD2. The sequenced sample consisted of PBMCs. As DNA, the CDR3 is TGCGCCAGCAGGGATACTAGCGGGCGATCCTACGAGCAGTACTTC. Translating it yields CASRDTSGRSYEQYF.